A single sample gave rise to the 3 T cell receptor beta chains below, sequenced in a study of blood T cell repertoires in COVID-19. Sequencing was performed with immunoSEQ multiplex PCR; in TCRdb, only in-frame clones are kept and a portion is missing. Altogether some 41,000 clones are present, about 85% being singletons, with the ten largest covering about 9.1%. The specimen was peripheral blood. The receptors originated from an elderly woman with active COVID-19.

V is TRBV2 and J is TRBJ2-5, with unresolved D. This CDR3 has 15 residues. V was clipped by 8 bases and J by 5 bases, with 21 bases between them. Germline V gene lookup returns CDR1 SNHLY and CDR2 FYNNEI. Written as DNA, the CDR3 is TGTGCCAGCCTCGAGGAGCTTCGGGTAACGGAGACCCAGTACTTC. Translating it yields CASLEELRVTETQYF. The entire variable domain, with the rest obtained from reference TRBV2 and TRBJ2-5, is as follows: EPEVTQTPSHQVTQMGQEVILRCVPISNHLYFYWYRQILGQKVEFLVSFYNNEISEKSEIFDDQFSVERPDGSNFTLKIRSTKLEDSAMYFCASLEELRVTETQYFGPGTRLLVL.

The CDR3 DNA sequence: TGTGCCAGCAGCCCGAGGACTAGCGGGGGAGAGACCCAGTACTTC. Translated: CASSPRTSGGETQYF. The gene calls are TRBV5-6 and TRBJ2-5; TRBD2 agrees at 13 bases. The V gene's germline CDR1 is SGHDT and CDR2 YYEEEE. The J segment lost 4 bases and the V segment lost 4 bases, leaving 4 bases of the junction unmatched. This CDR3 is built from 15 residues.

The gene calls are TRBV7-2 and TRBJ2-7; TRBD2 might be the D (6 bases). The CDR3 has 14 amino acids. The V and J ends lost 5 bases and 4 bases respectively, with 15 bases between them. CDR1 SGHTA and CDR2 FQGNSA come from the germline V gene. The CDR3 DNA reads as TGTGCCAGCAGCGGCGGCCTTGCGGGGTACGAGCAGTACTTC. Translation gives CASSGGLAGYEQYF.